This TCR beta chain was sequenced in a study of response to subunit inactivated influenza vaccine. CDR1 and CDR2 (germline): MGHRA, YSYEKL. V was pared by 4 bases and J by 7 bases, with 16 bases between. The CDR3 is made up of 14 amino acids. TCRdb redid the calling of the RT-PCR reads with MiXCR, one entry per CDR3 protein. The data contain 300,000 to 350,000 distinct CDR3 sequences, about 20% of them singletons. The J gene is TRBJ1-2, the V gene TRBV4-1; D not resolved. The clonotype originates from a man between 50 and 75 years old who received an inactivated influenza vaccine. The specimen comprised PBMCs from blood, sampled less than 22 months after vaccination. CDR3 sequence: CASSLSREVGGYTF. The CDR3 DNA reads TGCGCCAGCAGCCTTTCCCGGGAAGTGGGTGGCTACACCTTC.